This record looks at one T cell receptor beta chain sequence and its context. Its antigen remains unidentified. Researchers set a sequencing depth target of 1 in 200,000 to 1 in 1 million T cells. The table came from immunoSEQ multiplex PCR; TCRdb's copy has only in-frame clones and leaves some out. The repertoire has about 200,000 clones, approximately 75% of them found once; the top ten carry roughly an eighth. This specimen belongs to a study of cytotoxic CD8 clonotypes in ibrutinib-treated CLL. Study observations and caveats: Baseline clonality, higher than in age-matched healthy donors, tracked circulating CD8+ T-cell counts. Patients with sustained remission and those progressing were sampled at differing times.

Germline V CDR1 and CDR2: MDHEN, SYDVKM. Trimming removed 6 bases at V and 5 bases at J, with 10 bases between. The CDR3 sequence is 12 residues long. The sequence came from a human donor with chronic lymphocytic leukemia. Sample: PBMCs, taken after 12 months of ibrutinib treatment. The rearrangement joins TRBV28 to TRBJ1-2; D not certain. CDR3 sequence: CASRRIGYGYTF. The DNA of the CDR3 is TGTGCCAGCAGGCGAATTGGGTATGGCTACACCTTC.